The rows below give T cell receptor beta chains drawn from one sample of a study of cytomegalovirus exposure and HLA in healthy donors. Produced via immunoSEQ multiplex PCR; TCRdb's table is partial and in-frame only. The data show some 150,000 clones, with roughly 73% seen just once and 3% to 3.5% held by the top ten. What was sequenced was PBMCs. The receptors derive from a man aged 35-49 years in good health and CMV-seronegative. Each CDR3 is given with its conserved first and last residue. The order of the fields is D gene, J gene, clone size, V gene, CDR3 length, CDR3 DNA, CDR3 protein. A D gene is named only where the DNA matches it firmly. Some rows have no size entry. The others give once, few or many, or a class for an expanded clone.

d_gene: NA
j_gene: TRBJ2-2
abundance: NA
v_gene: TRBV4-1
len: 20
CDR3nt: TGCGCCAGCAGCCAGCCGGGGCCAGGGGGGCCGAGGAGAGACACCGGGGAGCTGTTTTTT
CDR3aa: CASSQPGPGGPRRDTGELFF

d_gene: NA
j_gene: TRBJ1-1
abundance: NA
v_gene: TRBV11-2
len: 12
CDR3nt: TGTGCCAGCAGCTTAGACAGAACTGAAGCTTTCTTT
CDR3aa: CASSLDRTEAFF

d_gene: NA
j_gene: TRBJ1-5
abundance: NA
v_gene: TRBV2
len: 16
CDR3nt: TGTGCCAGCAGTGAACAGGGGCATGGTAGCAATCAGCCCCAGCATTTT
CDR3aa: CASSEQGHGSNQPQHF

d_gene: TRBD1
j_gene: TRBJ2-7
abundance: NA
v_gene: TRBV7-3
len: 14
CDR3nt: TGTGCCAGCAGCCCCCGGACAGGGAGCGACGAGCAGTACTTC
CDR3aa: CASSPRTGSDEQYF

d_gene: TRBD2
j_gene: TRBJ2-5
abundance: few
v_gene: TRBV5-1
len: 15
CDR3nt: TGCGCCAGCAGCCGGGGACTAGCGGGGCAAGAGACCCAGTACTTC
CDR3aa: CASSRGLAGQETQYF

d_gene: TRBD1
j_gene: TRBJ1-2
abundance: few
v_gene: TRBV4-3
len: 15
CDR3nt: TGCGCCAGCAGCCCCAACCTCAGGGGGTACTATGGCTACACCTTC
CDR3aa: CASSPNLRGYYGYTF

d_gene: TRBD2
j_gene: TRBJ2-7
abundance: few
v_gene: TRBV9
len: 15
CDR3nt: TGTGCCAGCAGCCGACGAGCGGGGGGTACCTACGAGCAGTACTTC
CDR3aa: CASSRRAGGTYEQYF

d_gene: NA
j_gene: TRBJ2-2
abundance: NA
v_gene: TRBV4-1
len: 18
CDR3nt: TGCGCCAGCAGCCATCCCCCGGCAGGGGGGATCGACACCGGGGAGCTGTTTTTT
CDR3aa: CASSHPPAGGIDTGELFF

d_gene: NA
j_gene: TRBJ2-2
abundance: NA
v_gene: TRBV27
len: 15
CDR3nt: TGTGCCAGCAGGGAAATGGGGGGAAACACCGGGGAGCTGTTTTTT
CDR3aa: CASREMGGNTGELFF

d_gene: TRBD1
j_gene: TRBJ1-4
abundance: few
v_gene: TRBV5-4
len: 15
CDR3nt: TGTGCCAGCAGCTATGTGGGCAGGGGGGTAGAAGATACCTATTTT
CDR3aa: CASSYVGRGVEDTYF

d_gene: TRBD2
j_gene: TRBJ2-5
abundance: NA
v_gene: TRBV5-3
len: 19
CDR3nt: TGTGCCAGAAGCTTGGGCAGCGGGGGGGCGTCGTGTCCGCGGGAGACCCAGTACTTC
CDR3aa: CARSLGSGGASCPRETQYF

d_gene: NA
j_gene: TRBJ1-2
abundance: NA
v_gene: TRBV7-3
len: 13
CDR3nt: TGTGCCAGCAGGGCTGCGGGGGCGGATGGCTACACCTTC
CDR3aa: CASRAAGADGYTF

d_gene: NA
j_gene: TRBJ1-2
abundance: NA
v_gene: TRBV9
len: 15
CDR3nt: TGTGCCAGCATGGACCGGGGGGCCCCCATCTATGGCTACACCTTC
CDR3aa: CASMDRGAPIYGYTF

d_gene: NA
j_gene: TRBJ1-6
abundance: NA
v_gene: TRBV18
len: 14
CDR3nt: TGTGCCAGCTCCCGCGAAGGAGGTGATTCACCCCTCCACTTT
CDR3aa: CASSREGGDSPLHF

d_gene: NA
j_gene: TRBJ2-2
abundance: once
v_gene: TRBV9
len: 16
CDR3nt: TGTGCCAGCAGCGTAGGGTGGGGGGTCGACACCGGGGAGCTGTTTTTT
CDR3aa: CASSVGWGVDTGELFF

d_gene: NA
j_gene: TRBJ1-1
abundance: NA
v_gene: TRBV6-5
len: 15
CDR3nt: TGTGCCAGCAGTTACTCACCGGGAGGTCTTACTGAAGCTTTCTTT
CDR3aa: CASSYSPGGLTEAFF

d_gene: TRBD2
j_gene: TRBJ2-1
abundance: NA
v_gene: TRBV6-5
len: 15
CDR3nt: TGTGCCAGCAGTTACTCGACTAGCGGGGTGAATGAGCAGTTCTTC
CDR3aa: CASSYSTSGVNEQFF

d_gene: TRBD1
j_gene: TRBJ1-6
abundance: few
v_gene: TRBV6-1
len: 17
CDR3nt: TGTGCCAGCAGTGAAAAACCCGGGACAGGGACGAATTCACCCCTCCACTTT
CDR3aa: CASSEKPGTGTNSPLHF

d_gene: TRBD1
j_gene: TRBJ1-1
abundance: NA
v_gene: TRBV2
len: 15
CDR3nt: TGTGCCAGCAGGGGACAGGGGGGGATGAACACTGAAGCTTTCTTT
CDR3aa: CASRGQGGMNTEAFF

d_gene: TRBD1
j_gene: TRBJ1-6
abundance: NA
v_gene: TRBV7-9
len: 16
CDR3nt: TGTGCCAGCAGCTTACCCGGACAGGGTCAGGATTCACCCCTCCACTTT
CDR3aa: CASSLPGQGQDSPLHF

d_gene: NA
j_gene: TRBJ1-4
abundance: NA
v_gene: TRBV4-1
len: 16
CDR3nt: TGCGCCAGCAGCCAAGACAGAGGTTCGTCTAATGAAAAACTGTTTTTT
CDR3aa: CASSQDRGSSNEKLFF

d_gene: NA
j_gene: TRBJ2-1
abundance: NA
v_gene: TRBV7-9
len: 15
CDR3nt: TGTGCCGGGGCAGGGGCCGTGAGCTCCTACAATGAGCAGTTCTTC
CDR3aa: CAGAGAVSSYNEQFF

d_gene: TRBD1
j_gene: TRBJ1-5
abundance: NA
v_gene: TRBV5-1
len: 14
CDR3nt: TGCGCCAGCAGTTTGGGCCAGGGGGATCAGCCCCAGCATTTT
CDR3aa: CASSLGQGDQPQHF

d_gene: TRBD2
j_gene: TRBJ2-5
abundance: few
v_gene: TRBV9
len: 16
CDR3nt: TGTGCCAGCAGCGGTAGCGGGGGAAGTTTTGTGGAGACCCAGTACTTC
CDR3aa: CASSGSGGSFVETQYF

d_gene: NA
j_gene: TRBJ1-5
abundance: NA
v_gene: TRBV5-6
len: 14
CDR3nt: TGTGCCAGCAGCTTGATGGCAGGCAATCAGCCCCAGCATTTT
CDR3aa: CASSLMAGNQPQHF

d_gene: NA
j_gene: TRBJ1-1
abundance: NA
v_gene: TRBV11-1
len: 16
CDR3nt: TGTGCCAGCAGCTATAGATCCGGGTTCATGAACACTGAAGCTTTCTTT
CDR3aa: CASSYRSGFMNTEAFF

d_gene: NA
j_gene: TRBJ2-2
abundance: NA
v_gene: TRBV5-4
len: 13
CDR3nt: TGTGCCAGCAGCCTGCAGGGGACCGGGGAGCTGTTTTTT
CDR3aa: CASSLQGTGELFF

d_gene: TRBD1
j_gene: TRBJ1-3
abundance: NA
v_gene: TRBV13
len: 15
CDR3nt: TGTGCCAGCAGCCTGGGACAGGGATCAGGAAACACCATATATTTT
CDR3aa: CASSLGQGSGNTIYF

d_gene: NA
j_gene: TRBJ1-5
abundance: NA
v_gene: TRBV19
len: 15
CDR3nt: TGTGCCAGTAGTATATGGGGGGGGGAAAACCAGCCCCAGCATTTT
CDR3aa: CASSIWGGENQPQHF

d_gene: TRBD1
j_gene: TRBJ1-5
abundance: NA
v_gene: TRBV11-3
len: 17
CDR3nt: TGTGCCAGCAGCTTAGAGGGCCTCGACAGGGTATATCAGCCCCAGCATTTT
CDR3aa: CASSLEGLDRVYQPQHF